This T cell receptor (beta chain) appears in the sequencing data of a study of OX40 agonist ivuxolimab in advanced cancers. Germline V gene data show CDR1 as MDHEN and CDR2 as SYDVKM. Trimming at V came to 6 bases and at J to 6 bases, leaving 8 bases not matched to a gene. The CDR3 totals 14 residues. Some clones are missing from TCRdb's copy, which holds only in-frame ones; the method was immunoSEQ multiplex PCR. The data hold fewer than 55,000 clones, with over 80% observed a single time. The chain employs TRBV28 and TRBJ1-5; TRBD1 agrees at 7 bases. This material consisted of CD4+ or CD8+ T cells sorted from blood, taken in a trial of the OX40 agonist ivuxolimab. The source of this sequence is an adult with an advanced solid tumor such as melanoma, head and neck, liver or kidney cancer. The CDR3: CASSLDRVTQPQHF. CDR3 in DNA: TGTGCCAGCAGCCTTGACAGGGTTACTCAGCCCCAGCATTTT.